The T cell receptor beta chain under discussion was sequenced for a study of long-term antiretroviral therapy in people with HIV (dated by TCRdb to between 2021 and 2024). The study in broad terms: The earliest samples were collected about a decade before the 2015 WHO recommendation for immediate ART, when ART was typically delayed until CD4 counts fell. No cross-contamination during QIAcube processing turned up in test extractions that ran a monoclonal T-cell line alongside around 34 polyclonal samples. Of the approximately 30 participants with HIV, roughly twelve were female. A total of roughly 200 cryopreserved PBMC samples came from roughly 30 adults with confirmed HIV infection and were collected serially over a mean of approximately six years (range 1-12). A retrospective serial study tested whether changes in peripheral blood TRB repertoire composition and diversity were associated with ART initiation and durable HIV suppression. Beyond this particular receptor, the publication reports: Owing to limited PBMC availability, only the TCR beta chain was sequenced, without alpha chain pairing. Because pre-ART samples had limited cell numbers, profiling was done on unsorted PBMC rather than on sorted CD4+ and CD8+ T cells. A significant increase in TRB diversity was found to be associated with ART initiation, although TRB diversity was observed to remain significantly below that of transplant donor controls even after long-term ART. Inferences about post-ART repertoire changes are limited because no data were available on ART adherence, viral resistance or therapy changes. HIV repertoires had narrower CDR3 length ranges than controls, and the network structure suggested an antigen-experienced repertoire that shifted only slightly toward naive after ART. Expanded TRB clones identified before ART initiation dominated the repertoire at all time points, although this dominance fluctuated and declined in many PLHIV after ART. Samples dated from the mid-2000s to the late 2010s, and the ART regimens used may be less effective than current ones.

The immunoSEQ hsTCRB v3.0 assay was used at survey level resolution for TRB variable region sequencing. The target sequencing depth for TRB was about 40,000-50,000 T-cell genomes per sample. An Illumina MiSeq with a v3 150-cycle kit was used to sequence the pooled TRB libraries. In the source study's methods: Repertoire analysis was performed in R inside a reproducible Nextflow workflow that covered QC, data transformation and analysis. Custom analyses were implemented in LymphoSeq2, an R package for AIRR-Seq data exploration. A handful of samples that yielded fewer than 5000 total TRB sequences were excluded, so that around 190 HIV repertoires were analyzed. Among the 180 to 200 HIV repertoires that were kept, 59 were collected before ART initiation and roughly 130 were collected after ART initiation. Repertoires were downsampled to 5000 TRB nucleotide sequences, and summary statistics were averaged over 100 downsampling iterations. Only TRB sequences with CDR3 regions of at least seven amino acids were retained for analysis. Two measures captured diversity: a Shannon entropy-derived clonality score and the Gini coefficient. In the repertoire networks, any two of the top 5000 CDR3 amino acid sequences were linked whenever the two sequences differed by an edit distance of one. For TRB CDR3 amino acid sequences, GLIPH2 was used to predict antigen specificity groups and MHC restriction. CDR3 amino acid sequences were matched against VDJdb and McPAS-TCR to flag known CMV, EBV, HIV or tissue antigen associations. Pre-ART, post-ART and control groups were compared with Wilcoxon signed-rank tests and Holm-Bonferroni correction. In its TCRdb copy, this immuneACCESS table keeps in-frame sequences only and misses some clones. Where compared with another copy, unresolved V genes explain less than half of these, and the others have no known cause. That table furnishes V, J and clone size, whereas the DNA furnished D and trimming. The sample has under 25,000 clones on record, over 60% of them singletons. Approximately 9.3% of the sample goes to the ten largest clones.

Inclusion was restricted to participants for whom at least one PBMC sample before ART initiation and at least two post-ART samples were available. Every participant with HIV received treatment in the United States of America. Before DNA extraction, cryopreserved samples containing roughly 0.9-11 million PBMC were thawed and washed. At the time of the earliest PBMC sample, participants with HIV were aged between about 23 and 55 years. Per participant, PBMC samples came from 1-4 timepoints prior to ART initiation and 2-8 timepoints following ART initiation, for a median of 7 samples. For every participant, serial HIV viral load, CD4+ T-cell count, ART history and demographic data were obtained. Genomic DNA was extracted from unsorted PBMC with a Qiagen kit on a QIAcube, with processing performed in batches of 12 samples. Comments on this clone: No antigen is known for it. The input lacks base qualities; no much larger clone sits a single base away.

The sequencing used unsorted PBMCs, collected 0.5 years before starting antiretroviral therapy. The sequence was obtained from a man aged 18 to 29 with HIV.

CDR3 loop: CARSPTGTGSYEQYF. The sequenced DNA: TGTGCCAGAAGCCCAACCGGGACAGGGTCCTACGAGCAGTACTTC. The chain links TRBV5-3 with TRBJ2-7; 9 bases in the junction line up with TRBD1. TRBV5-3 is annotated as an ORF whose role is uncertain. Counted from cysteine to phenylalanine, this CDR3 has 15 amino acids. The only DNA kept is the CDR3, 45 bases in frame from the first base. V loses 4 bases at its end and J loses 1 base; junction bases beyond the gene matches: 6.